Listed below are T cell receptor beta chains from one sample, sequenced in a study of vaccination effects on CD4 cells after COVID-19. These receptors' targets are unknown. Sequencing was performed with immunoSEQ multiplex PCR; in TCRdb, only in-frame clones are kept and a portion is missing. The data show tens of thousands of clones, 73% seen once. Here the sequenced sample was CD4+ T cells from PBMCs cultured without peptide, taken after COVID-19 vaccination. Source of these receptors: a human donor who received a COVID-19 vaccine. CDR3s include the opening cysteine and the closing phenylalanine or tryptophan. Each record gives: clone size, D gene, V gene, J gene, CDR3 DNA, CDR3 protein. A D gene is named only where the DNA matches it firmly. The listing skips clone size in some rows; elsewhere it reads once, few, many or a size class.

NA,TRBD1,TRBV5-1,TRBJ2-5,TGCGCCAGCAGCTTACTCGACAGGGGGGGCCAAGAGACCCAGTACTTC,CASSLLDRGGQETQYF
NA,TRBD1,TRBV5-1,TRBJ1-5,TGCGCCAGCAGCCTCACAGGGGATCTTAACAATCAGCCCCAGCATTTT,CASSLTGDLNNQPQHF
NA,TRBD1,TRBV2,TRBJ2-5,TGTGCCAGCAGTGTTGACAGGGGGCTGGCAGAGACCCAGTACTTC,CASSVDRGLAETQYF
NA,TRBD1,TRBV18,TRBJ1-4,TGTGCCAGCTCGCCGCAGACAGGGGCTAATGAAAAACTGTTTTTT,CASSPQTGANEKLFF
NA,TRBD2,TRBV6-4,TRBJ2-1,TGTGCCAGCAGTGACGGCGGGGGGGCTTCCAATGAGCAGTTCTTC,CASSDGGGASNEQFF
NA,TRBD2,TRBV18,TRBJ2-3,TGTGCCAGCTCACGGTACGCGGGGGGTAGCACAGATACGCAGTATTTT,CASSRYAGGSTDTQYF
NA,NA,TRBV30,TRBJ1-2,TGTGCCCGGTACCTCGGGGGTACTGGGTCTGGCTACACCTTC,CARYLGGTGSGYTF
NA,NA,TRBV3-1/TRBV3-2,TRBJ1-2,TGTGCCAGCAGCCATTTGGGGAGCGGGTATGGCTACACCTTC,CASSHLGSGYGYTF
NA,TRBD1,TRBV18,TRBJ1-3,TGTGCCAGCTCACCACGCGGACAGGGGAATGGAAACACCATATATTTT,CASSPRGQGNGNTIYF
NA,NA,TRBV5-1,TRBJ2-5,TGCGCCAGCAGCTTAATCGGACAGCAAGAGACCCAGTACTTC,CASSLIGQQETQYF
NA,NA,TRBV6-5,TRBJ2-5,TGTGCCAGCAGTTACGTTTCGGGCGGGGCTGAGACCCAGTACTTC,CASSYVSGGAETQYF
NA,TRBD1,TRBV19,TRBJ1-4,TGTGCCAGTAGTATAAGACAGGGGACAACTAATGAAAAACTGTTTTTT,CASSIRQGTTNEKLFF
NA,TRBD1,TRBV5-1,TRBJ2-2,TGCGCCAGCAGCTTGAATACAGGGGGCGGCACCGGGGAGCTGTTTTTT,CASSLNTGGGTGELFF
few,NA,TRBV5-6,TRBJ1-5,TGTGCCAGCAGCTTGGCGTATTCCGGGGCGCAAAGCGGTCAGCCCCAGCATTTT,CASSLAYSGAQSGQPQHF
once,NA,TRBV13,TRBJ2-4,TGTGCCAGCACTAGGTGGGTGGCCAAAAACATTCAGTACTTC,CASTRWVAKNIQYF
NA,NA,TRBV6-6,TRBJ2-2,TGTGCCAGCAGTTACTTTGGCGGCCGGGGCACCGGGGAGCTGTTTTTT,CASSYFGGRGTGELFF
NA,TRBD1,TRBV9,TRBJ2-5,TGTGCCAGCAGCGCTACCGGGACAGCGTACCAAGAGACCCAGTACTTC,CASSATGTAYQETQYF
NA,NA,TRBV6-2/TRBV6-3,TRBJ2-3,TGTGCCAGCAGTTACAGCAGTTACACAGATACGCAGTATTTT,CASSYSSYTDTQYF
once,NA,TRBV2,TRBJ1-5,TGTGCCAGCATCAGGGACAGCAATCAGCCCCAGCATTTT,CASIRDSNQPQHF
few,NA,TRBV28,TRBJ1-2,TGTGCCAGCAGTTCCGACGTCTATGGCTACACCTTC,CASSSDVYGYTF
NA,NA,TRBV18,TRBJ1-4,TGTGCCAGCTCACCAACCCGGGGCCACCAAGGGGAAAAACTGTTTTTT,CASSPTRGHQGEKLFF
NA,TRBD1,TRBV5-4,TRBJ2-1,TGTGCCAGCAGCTTGGTTGTCGGGACAGGGTACAATGAGCAGTTCTTC,CASSLVVGTGYNEQFF
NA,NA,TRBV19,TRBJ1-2,TGTGCCAGTAGTAGGTCGGGGGGAGCTAACTATGGCTACACCTTC,CASSRSGGANYGYTF
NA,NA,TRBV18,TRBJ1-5,TGTGCCAGCTCACCACCGGGGGGAGGGATTCAGCCCCAGCATTTT,CASSPPGGGIQPQHF
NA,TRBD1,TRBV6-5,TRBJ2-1,TGTGCCAGCGGTTCAGGGACAGGGGGTAGGCAGTTCTTC,CASGSGTGGRQFF
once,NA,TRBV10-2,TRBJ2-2,TGCGCCAGCAGTGGTACCGGGGCCGGGGAGCTGTTTTTT,CASSGTGAGELFF
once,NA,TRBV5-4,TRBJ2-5,TGTGCCAGCAGCTTACTCTCAAGCTCGGAGACCCAGTACTTC,CASSLLSSSETQYF
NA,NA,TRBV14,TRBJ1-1,TGTGCCAGCAGCCAAACGAGGGGCACTGAAGCTTTCTTT,CASSQTRGTEAFF
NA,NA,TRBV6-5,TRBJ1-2,TGTGCCAGCAGTTCGCTGGGTCAGTCTAACTATGGCTACACCTTC,CASSSLGQSNYGYTF
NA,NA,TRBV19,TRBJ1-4,TGTGCCAGTAGTGATGTCAGCAGCCCAAATGAAAAACTGTTTTTT,CASSDVSSPNEKLFF
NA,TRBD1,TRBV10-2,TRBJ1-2,TGCGCCAGCAGCGACAGGGCCCCAACCGGGACAGGGTATGGCTACACCTTC,CASSDRAPTGTGYGYTF
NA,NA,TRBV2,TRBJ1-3,TGTGCCAGCAGTGAAGAGACAGTCTCTGGAAACACCATATATTTT,CASSEETVSGNTIYF
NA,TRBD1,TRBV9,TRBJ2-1,TGTGCCAGCAGCGCCGGACCGGGACAGGGGGACTTAAGCTCCTACAATGAGCAGTTCTTC,CASSAGPGQGDLSSYNEQFF
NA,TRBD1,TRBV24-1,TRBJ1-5,TGTGCCACCAGTGATCACAGGGGTTCGGGTCAGCCCCAGCATTTT,CATSDHRGSGQPQHF
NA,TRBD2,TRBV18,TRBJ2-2,TGTGCCAGCTCATTCAGACTAGCGGGGAACACCGGGGAGCTGTTTTTT,CASSFRLAGNTGELFF
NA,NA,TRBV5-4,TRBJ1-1,TGTGCCAGCAGCTTGGGGGGGTTCCGGGTGGCGAACACTGAAGCTTTCTTT,CASSLGGFRVANTEAFF
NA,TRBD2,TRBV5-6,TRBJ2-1,TGTGCCAGCAGGGGGATAGGGGAGGGAGAGCATGAGCAGTTCTTC,CASRGIGEGEHEQFF
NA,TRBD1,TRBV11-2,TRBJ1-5,TGTGCCAGCAGCTACCTTAACCACAGGGGGCGTCAGCCCCAGCATTTT,CASSYLNHRGRQPQHF
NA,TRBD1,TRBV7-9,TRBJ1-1,TGTGCCAGCAGCGACAGGGACACTGAAGCTTTCTTT,CASSDRDTEAFF
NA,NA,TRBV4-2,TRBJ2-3,TGTGCCAGCAGCCAAGAGCTGGGGGCCCCAGATACGCAGTATTTT,CASSQELGAPDTQYF
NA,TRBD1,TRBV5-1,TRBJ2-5,TGCGCCAGCAGGTTGACAGGGGGCCTAGAGACCCAGTACTTC,CASRLTGGLETQYF
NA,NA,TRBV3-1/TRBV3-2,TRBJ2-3,TGTGCCAGCAGTTTTCTCGCCGGGACATCTCCAGATACGCAGTATTTT,CASSFLAGTSPDTQYF
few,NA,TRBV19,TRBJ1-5,TGTGCCAGTAGTATGATGTCTGGCACAGCACTTTATAGCAATCAGCCCCAGCATTTT,CASSMMSGTALYSNQPQHF
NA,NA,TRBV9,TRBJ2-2,TGTGCCAGCAGCACCAGGGTCACCGGGGAGCTGTTTTTT,CASSTRVTGELFF
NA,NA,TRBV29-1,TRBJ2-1,TGCAGCGTCGCCGTAGGCGAGGTATGGCGGAATGAGCAGTTCTTC,CSVAVGEVWRNEQFF
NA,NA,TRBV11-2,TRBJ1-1,TGTGCCAGCAGCCTACAACCCGGGAACACTGAAGCTTTCTTT,CASSLQPGNTEAFF
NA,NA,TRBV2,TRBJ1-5,TGTGCCAGCGTGAACAGCCTCAATCAGCCCCAGCATTTT,CASVNSLNQPQHF
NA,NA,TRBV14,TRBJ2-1,TGTGCCAGCAGCCAACCTTCAGGGGATTCCTACAATGAGCAGTTCTTC,CASSQPSGDSYNEQFF
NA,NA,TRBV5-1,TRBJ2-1,TGCGCCAGCAGCGTCCCCGGGGACAATGAGCAGTTCTTC,CASSVPGDNEQFF
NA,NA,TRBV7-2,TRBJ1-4,TGTGCCAGCAGCTGGGGTGGCAGGGGAGAAGAAAAACTGTTTTTT,CASSWGGRGEEKLFF
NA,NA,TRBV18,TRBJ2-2,TGTGCCAGCTCACCACCAGTGCAGGCGAACACCGGGGAGCTGTTTTTT,CASSPPVQANTGELFF